This T cell receptor (beta chain) originates from a study of monozygotic twins with inflammatory bowel disease. Study-wide points: Differences in immunosuppressive treatment may have been a source of added variability in patient repertoires. TCRbeta diversity (inverse Simpson) was lower in IBD patients than in healthy co-twins. Repertoire similarity did not differ between concordant and discordant twins, perhaps due to limited power.

Concerning this clonotype itself: Its antigen is unknown.

TCRdb re-called the 5' RACE reads; every CDR3 protein appears as one record, without DNA. The sample data list some 190,000 distinct CDR3 sequences. This CDR3 spans 14 amino acids. Collection yielded roughly 2.3 ml of blood per donor. Input material: blood. J is TRBJ1-4 and V is TRBV12-3 or TRBV12-4; TCRdb calls TRBD1, which cannot be checked without DNA. This clonotype originated in a human donor with ulcerative colitis or Crohn's disease, or a healthy co-twin of an affected twin (not recorded which). CDR3 region: CASRLSRGREKLFF.